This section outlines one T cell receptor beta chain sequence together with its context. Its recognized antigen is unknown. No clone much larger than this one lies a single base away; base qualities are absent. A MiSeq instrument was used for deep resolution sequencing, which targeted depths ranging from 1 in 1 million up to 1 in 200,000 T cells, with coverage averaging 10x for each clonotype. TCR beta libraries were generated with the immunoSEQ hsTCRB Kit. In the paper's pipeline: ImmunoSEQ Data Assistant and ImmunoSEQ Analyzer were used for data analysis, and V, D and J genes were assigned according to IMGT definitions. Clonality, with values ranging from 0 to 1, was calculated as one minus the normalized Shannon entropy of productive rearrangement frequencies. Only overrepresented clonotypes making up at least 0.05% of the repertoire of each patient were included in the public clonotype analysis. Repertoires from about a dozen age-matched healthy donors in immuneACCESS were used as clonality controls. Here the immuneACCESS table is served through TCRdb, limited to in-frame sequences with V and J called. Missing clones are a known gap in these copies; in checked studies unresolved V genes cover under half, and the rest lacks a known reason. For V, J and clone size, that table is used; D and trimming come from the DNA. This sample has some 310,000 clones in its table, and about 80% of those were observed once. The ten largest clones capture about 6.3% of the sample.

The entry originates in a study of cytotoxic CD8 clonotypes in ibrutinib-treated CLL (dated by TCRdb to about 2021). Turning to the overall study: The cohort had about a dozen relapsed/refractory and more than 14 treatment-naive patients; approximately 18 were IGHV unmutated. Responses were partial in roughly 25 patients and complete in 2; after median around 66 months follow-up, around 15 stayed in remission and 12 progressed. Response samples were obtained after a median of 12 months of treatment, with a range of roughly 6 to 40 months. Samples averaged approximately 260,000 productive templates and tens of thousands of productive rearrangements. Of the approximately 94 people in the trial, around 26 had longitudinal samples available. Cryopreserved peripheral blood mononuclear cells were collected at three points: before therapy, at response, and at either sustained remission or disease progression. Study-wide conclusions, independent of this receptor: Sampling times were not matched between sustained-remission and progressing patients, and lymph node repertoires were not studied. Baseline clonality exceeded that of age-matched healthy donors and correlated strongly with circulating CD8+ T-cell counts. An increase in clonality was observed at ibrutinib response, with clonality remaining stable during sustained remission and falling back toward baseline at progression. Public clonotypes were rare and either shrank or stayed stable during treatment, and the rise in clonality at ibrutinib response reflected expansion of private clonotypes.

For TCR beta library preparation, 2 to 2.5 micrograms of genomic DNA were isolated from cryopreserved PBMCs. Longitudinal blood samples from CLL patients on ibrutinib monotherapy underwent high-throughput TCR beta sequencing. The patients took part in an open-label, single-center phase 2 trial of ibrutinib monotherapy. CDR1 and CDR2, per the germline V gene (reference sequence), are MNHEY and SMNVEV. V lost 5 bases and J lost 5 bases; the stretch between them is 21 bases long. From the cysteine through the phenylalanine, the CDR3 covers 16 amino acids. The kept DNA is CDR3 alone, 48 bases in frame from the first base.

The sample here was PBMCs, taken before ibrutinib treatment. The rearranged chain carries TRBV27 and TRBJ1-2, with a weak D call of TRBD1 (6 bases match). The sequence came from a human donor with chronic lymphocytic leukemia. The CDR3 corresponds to CASSPRTEGPSYGYTF. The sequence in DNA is TGTGCCAGCAGTCCCCGGACAGAAGGCCCCTCATATGGCTACACCTTC.